This record concerns one TCR beta chain sequence. What it binds is unknown. This entry comes from a study of OX40 agonist ivuxolimab in advanced cancers. The wider study: Patients received intravenous ivuxolimab every 2 weeks at 0.01 to 10 mg/kg. In three patients, partial responses were observed, one with hepatocellular carcinoma and two with cutaneous melanoma. Findings and limits, study-wide: The study observed clonal expansion of CD4+ and CD8+ blood T cells by week 6 at 0.1 to 3.0 mg/kg.

This CDR3 has 14 amino acids. Trimming removed 8 bases from V and 1 base from J; junction bases left unmatched: 8. Per germline, CDR1 MNHEY and CDR2 SMNVEV (reference sequence). TCRdb keeps only in-frame clones here, not all; method: immunoSEQ multiplex PCR. The profile shows tens of thousands of clones, roughly nine tenths of them singletons. Sequencing was performed on CD4+ or CD8+ T cells sorted from blood, taken in a trial of the OX40 agonist ivuxolimab. The chain links TRBV27 to TRBJ2-7, with 7 bases that match TRBD1. This TCR was recovered from an adult with an advanced solid tumor such as melanoma, head and neck, liver or kidney cancer. The CDR3 sequence: CASPGQVRSYEQYF. The CDR3 nucleotides are TGTGCCAGCCCAGGACAGGTTCGTTCCTACGAGCAGTACTTC.